This TCR beta chain was recorded in a study of blood T cell repertoires in COVID-19. About the study: From the United States, Italy and Spain came samples of acute and convalescent COVID-19. The analysed material was cDNA or gDNA that came from T cells, B-cell-depleted T cells, or PBMCs.

This clone showed up just once. Patients of the Seattle cohort, enrolled during active infection, were followed longitudinally. TCRdb keeps only in-frame clones here, not all; method: immunoSEQ multiplex PCR. The sample yields about 300,000 clones, roughly 91% seen once. The sequence derives from a woman in her thirties with COVID-19, enrolled during active disease. The sample was peripheral blood.

The DNA for the CDR3 is TGTGCCAGCACCAGACAGGGCCAGAACACCGGGGAGCTGTTTTTT. Its protein product is CASTRQGQNTGELFF. This chain joins TRBV2 and TRBJ2-2; 7 bases align to TRBD1. There are 15 residues in the CDR3. Germline values: CDR1 SNHLY, CDR2 FYNNEI. Trimming cost V 7 bases and J 1 base; bases outside gene matches: 6.